This T cell receptor (beta chain) was retrieved from a study of chemoradiotherapy in HPV16-positive cancers. Study as a whole: Functional T-cell assays on a couple of HPV16-positive patients' cells defined candidate HPV-specific clones and common TCR motifs. Study-wide findings and caveats: During treatment, candidate HPV-specific clones and E7-related motifs expanded in tumor.

Repertoires were generated with immunoSEQ multiplex PCR, while TCRdb's copy carries only in-frame clones and drops some. This repertoire shows 7,000 to 9,000 clones, roughly 70% found once; its top ten account for about a sixth. Repertoires were sampled repeatedly during chemoradiotherapy. Between the trimmed V and J ends, which lost 5 bases and 10 bases, there was a span of 9 bases. This CDR3 is 11 amino acids long. CDR1 and CDR2 from the germline V gene are PRHDT and FYEKMQ (reference sequence). This clone has a handful of counts. Its antigen is still unknown. This clonotype was obtained from a human donor with HPV-associated anogenital cancer. Source: tumor tissue, taken from a patient who underwent chemoradiotherapy. The rearrangement joins TRBV13 to TRBJ2-1; D is ambiguous. CDR3: CASSVDREQFF. The CDR3 region has the DNA TGTGCCAGCAGCGTGGACCGGGAGCAGTTCTTC.